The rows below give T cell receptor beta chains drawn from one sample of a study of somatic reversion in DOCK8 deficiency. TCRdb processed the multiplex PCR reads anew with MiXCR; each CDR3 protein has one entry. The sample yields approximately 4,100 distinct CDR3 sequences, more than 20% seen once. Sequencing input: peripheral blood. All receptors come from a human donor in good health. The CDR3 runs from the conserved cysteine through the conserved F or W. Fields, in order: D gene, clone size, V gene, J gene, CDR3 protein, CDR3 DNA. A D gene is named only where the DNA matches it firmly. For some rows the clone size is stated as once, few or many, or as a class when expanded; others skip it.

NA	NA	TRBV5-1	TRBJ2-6	CASSLVESSGANVLTF	TGCGCCAGCAGCTTGGTGGAAAGCTCTGGGGCCAACGTCCTGACTTTC
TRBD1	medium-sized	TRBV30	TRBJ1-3	CAWTARGSGNTIYF	TGTGCCTGGACTGCCAGGGGGTCTGGAAACACCATATATTTT
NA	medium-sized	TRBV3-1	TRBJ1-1	CASSRRPVGEGTEAFF	TGTGCCAGCAGCCGTCGACCAGTGGGGGAGGGGACTGAAGCTTTCTTT
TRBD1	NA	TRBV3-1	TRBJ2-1	CASRRQGSTYNEQFF	TGTGCCAGCAGAAGACAGGGAAGCACCTACAATGAGCAGTTCTTC
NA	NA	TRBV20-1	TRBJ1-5	CSASAGGRGQPQHF	TGCAGTGCTAGTGCCGGGGGCAGGGGTCAGCCCCAGCATTTT
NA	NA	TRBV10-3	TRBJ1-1	CAISESTTLFF	TGTGCCATCAGTGAAAGTACCACGCTATTCTTT
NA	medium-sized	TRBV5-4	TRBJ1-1	CASSLQVPLNTEAFF	TGTGCCAGCAGCTTGCAGGTTCCTCTGAACACTGAAGCTTTCTTT
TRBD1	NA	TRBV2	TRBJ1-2	CASSRTGNYGYTF	TGTGCCAGTTCCAGGACAGGAAACTATGGCTACACCTTC
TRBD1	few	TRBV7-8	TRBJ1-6	CASSSTLRTGSNSPLHF	TGTGCCAGCAGCTCAACCCTGCGGACAGGGTCCAATTCACCCCTCCACTTT
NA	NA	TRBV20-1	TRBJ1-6	CSARDLGSPLHF	TGCAGTGCTAGAGATCTGGGGTCACCCCTCCACTTT
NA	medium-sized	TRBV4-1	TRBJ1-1	CASSHPDLYTEAFF	TGCGCCAGCAGCCACCCAGATTTGTACACTGAAGCTTTCTTT
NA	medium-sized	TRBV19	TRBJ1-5	CASSIDQGPNQPQHF	TGTGCCAGTAGTATAGATCAGGGACCTAATCAGCCCCAGCATTTT
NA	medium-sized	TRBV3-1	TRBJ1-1	CASSQGPNTEAFF	TGTGCCAGCAGCCAAGGCCCAAACACTGAAGCTTTCTTT
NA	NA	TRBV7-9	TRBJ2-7	CASSFPQGGEQYF	TGTGCCAGCAGCTTTCCGCAGGGGGGCGAGCAGTACTTC
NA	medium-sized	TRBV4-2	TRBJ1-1	CASSQDWTASLAFF	TGTGCCAGCAGCCAAGATTGGACCGCCTCGCTAGCTTTCTTT
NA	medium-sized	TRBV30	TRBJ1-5	CAWSGKNQPQHF	TGTGCCTGGAGTGGAAAAAATCAGCCCCAGCATTTT
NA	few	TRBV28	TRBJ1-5	CASTFRLGEGQPQHF	TGTGCCAGCACGTTCCGTTTGGGGGAAGGTCAGCCCCAGCATTTT
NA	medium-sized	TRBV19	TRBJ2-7	CASRGGLSYEQYF	TGTGCCAGTAGAGGCGGATTATCCTACGAGCAGTACTTC
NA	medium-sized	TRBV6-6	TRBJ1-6	CASSSFVSSSYNSPLHF	TGTGCCAGCAGTTCTTTCGTTTCGAGCTCCTATAATTCACCCCTCCACTTT
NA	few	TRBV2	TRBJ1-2	CASSEPGRDGYTF	TGTGCCAGCAGTGAACCAGGGAGGGATGGCTACACCTTC
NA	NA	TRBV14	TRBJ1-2	CASSQDWGDHPYYGYTF	TGTGCCAGCAGCCAAGATTGGGGGGACCACCCCTACTATGGCTACACCTTC
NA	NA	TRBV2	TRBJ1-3	CASRERGPHSGNTIYF	TGTGCCAGCAGAGAACGAGGACCGCACTCTGGAAACACCATATATTTT
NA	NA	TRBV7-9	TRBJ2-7	CASSPGRPYEQYF	TGTGCCAGCAGCCCCGGACGACCCTACGAGCAGTACTTC
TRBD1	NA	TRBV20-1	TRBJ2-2	CSAREPGTGETGELFF	TGCAGTGCTAGAGAACCCGGGACAGGGGAAACCGGGGAGCTGTTTTTT
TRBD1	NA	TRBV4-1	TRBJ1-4	CASSPSAAGGGSQGFNEKLFF	TGCGCCAGCAGCCCAAGTGCCGCGGGGGGGGGATCACAGGGGTTTAATGAAAAACTGTTTTTT
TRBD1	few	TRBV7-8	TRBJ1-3	CASRPGGENAFGNTIYF	TGTGCCAGCAGACCAGGGGGCGAGAACGCTTTCGGAAACACCATATATTTT
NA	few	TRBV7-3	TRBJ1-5	CASSLTIRQPQHF	TGTGCCAGCAGCCTGACCATACGTCAGCCCCAGCATTTT
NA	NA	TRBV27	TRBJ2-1	CASSQPPYSYNEQFF	TGTGCCAGCAGCCAGCCACCTTACTCCTACAATGAGCAGTTCTTC
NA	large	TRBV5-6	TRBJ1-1	CASSWGGRGSTEAFF	TGTGCCAGCAGCTGGGGGGGGAGGGGGAGCACTGAAGCTTTCTTT
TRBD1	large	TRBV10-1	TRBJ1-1	CASSERDRGLLAEAFF	TGCGCCAGCAGTGAGAGAGACAGGGGGCTTTTGGCTGAAGCTTTCTTT
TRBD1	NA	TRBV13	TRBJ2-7	CASSPRQGVREQYF	TGTGCCAGCAGCCCCCGCCAGGGGGTGCGAGAGCAGTACTTC
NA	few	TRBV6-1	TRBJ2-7	CASSEVQDIYEQYF	TGTGCCAGCAGTGAAGTGCAGGATATCTACGAGCAGTACTTC
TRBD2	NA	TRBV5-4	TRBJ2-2	CASSLPRGGPGELFF	TGTGCCAGCAGCTTACCGCGGGGGGGCCCCGGGGAGCTGTTTTTT
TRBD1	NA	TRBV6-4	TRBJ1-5	CASSHGTGSIQDQPQHF	TGTGCCAGCAGTCACGGGACAGGGAGTATTCAGGATCAGCCCCAGCATTTT
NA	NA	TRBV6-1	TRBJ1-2	CASSEGNYGYTF	TGTGCCAGCAGTGAAGGAAACTATGGCTACACCTTC
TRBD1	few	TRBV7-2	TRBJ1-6	CASSSGTQGVGSPLHF	TGTGCCAGCAGCTCAGGCACTCAGGGGGTAGGTTCTCCCCTCCACTTT
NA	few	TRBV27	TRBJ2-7	CASSQGGRYEQYF	TGTGCCAGCAGTCAGGGGGGACGCTACGAGCAGTACTTC
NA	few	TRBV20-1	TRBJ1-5	CSASNSPGSSRQPQHF	TGCAGTGCTAGTAACTCGCCTGGGTCATCTCGGCAGCCCCAGCATTTT
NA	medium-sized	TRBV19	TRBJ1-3	CASSIDGSGNTIYF	TGTGCCAGTAGTATAGACGGCTCTGGAAACACCATATATTTT
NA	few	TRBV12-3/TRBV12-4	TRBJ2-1	CASSFLGSGSYNEQFF	TGTGCCAGCAGTTTCCTAGGATCGGGGTCCTACAATGAGCAGTTCTTC
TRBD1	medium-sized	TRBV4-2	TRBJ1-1	CASSQTGTGDTEAFF	TGTGCCAGCAGCCAAACCGGGACAGGGGACACTGAAGCTTTCTTT
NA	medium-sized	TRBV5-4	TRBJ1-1	CASSLDRANTEAFF	TGTGCCAGCAGCTTGGACCGGGCGAACACTGAAGCTTTCTTT
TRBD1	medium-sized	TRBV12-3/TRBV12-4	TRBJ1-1	CASSLVTGGIAFF	TGTGCCAGCAGTTTAGTTACAGGGGGCATTGCTTTCTTT
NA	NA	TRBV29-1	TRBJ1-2	CSVEGGGYGYTF	TGCAGCGTCGAGGGGGGGGGATATGGCTACACCTTC
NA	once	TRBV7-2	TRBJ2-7	CASSLGVASYEQYF	TGTGCCAGCAGCTTAGGTGTAGCCTCCTACGAGCAGTACTTC
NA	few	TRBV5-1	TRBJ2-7	CASSLQGISYEQYF	TGCGCCAGCAGCTTGCAAGGGATCTCCTACGAGCAGTACTTC
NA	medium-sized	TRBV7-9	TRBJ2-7	CASSQVSYEQYF	TGTGCCAGCAGCCAGGTCTCCTACGAGCAGTACTTC
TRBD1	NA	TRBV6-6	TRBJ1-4	CASQDRGLPNEKLFF	TGTGCCAGCCAGGACAGGGGGCTGCCTAATGAAAAACTGTTTTTT
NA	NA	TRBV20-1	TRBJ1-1	CSARDYVGGDTGAFF	TGCAGTGCTAGAGATTATGTGGGTGGGGACACTGGAGCTTTCTTT
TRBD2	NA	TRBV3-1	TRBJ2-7	CASSPGLAGFEQYF	TGTGCCAGCAGCCCGGGACTAGCGGGGTTCGAGCAGTACTTC
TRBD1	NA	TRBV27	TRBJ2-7	CASSFKGQGGYEQYF	TGTGCCAGCAGTTTTAAAGGACAGGGAGGTTACGAGCAGTACTTC
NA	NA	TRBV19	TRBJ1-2	CASKVPLPPYGYTF	TGTGCCAGTAAAGTCCCTCTTCCCCCTTATGGCTACACCTTC
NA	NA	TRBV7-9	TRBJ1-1	CASSLALGGGGTEAFF	TGTGCCAGCAGCTTAGCGCTTGGGGGGGGGGGAACTGAAGCTTTCTTT
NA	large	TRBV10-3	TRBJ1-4	CAISGSGDEKLFF	TGTGCCATCAGTGGGAGCGGGGATGAAAAACTGTTTTTT
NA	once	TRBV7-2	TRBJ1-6	CASSLAPRVANNSPLHF	TGTGCCAGCAGCTTAGCGCCGCGGGTCGCGAATAATTCACCCCTCCACTTT
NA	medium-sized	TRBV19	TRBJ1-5	CASSIEGYSNQPQHF	TGTGCCAGTAGTATCGAGGGTTATAGCAATCAGCCCCAGCATTTT
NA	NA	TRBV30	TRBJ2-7	CAWSLQGGTYEQYF	TGTGCCTGGAGTCTTCAGGGGGGGACCTACGAGCAGTACTTC
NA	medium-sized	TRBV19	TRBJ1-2	CASSRGNGYTF	TGTGCCAGTAGTAGGGGAAATGGCTACACCTTC
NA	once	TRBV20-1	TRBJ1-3	CSAPCGNTIYF	TGCAGTGCGCCCTGTGGAAACACCATATATTTT
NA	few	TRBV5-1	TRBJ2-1	CASSVTAGSYNEQFF	TGCGCCAGCAGCGTGACAGCAGGGTCCTACAATGAGCAGTTCTTC